This T cell receptor (beta chain) appears in the sequencing data of a study of shared clonotypes between healthy human individuals (dated by TCRdb to 2019 to 2021). In terms of the full investigation: A couple of women and a few men aged 18 to 49 years were included in the cohort. For each donor, three plates each were used for CD4 naive and CD4 memory, two plates were used for CD8 naive, and one plate was used for CD8 memory. To estimate repertoire size and how much clonotypes are shared between individuals, the study performed deep sequencing of blood TCR repertoires from roughly five healthy adults. To increase sequencing depth and limit assay-specific biases, TCR repertoire library preparation and sequencing were carried out by different laboratories using diverse techniques. Between about 0.9 and 8.9 billion PBMCs per donor were obtained by leukapheresis. The paper as a whole reports these results and caveats: Sampling was restricted to blood, and TCR repertoires in tissues likely differ from the TCR repertoires found in blood. Sharing across a handful of donors was observed for around 5% of naive CD4, 3% to 3.5% of naive CD8, over 2% of memory CD4, and roughly 0.43% of memory CD8 clonotypes. Rarefaction of sorted-subset datasets indicated incomplete sequencing despite the large sequencing depth. Higher generation probabilities were observed for clonotypes shared by all four sorted-subset donors than for non-shared clonotypes. Because the study included a small number of donors, the genetic and exposure-history diversity represented was limited. Based on pairwise subsampling, the degree of clonotype sharing among donors was expected to be affected by sequencing depth. Larger estimated clonotype richness was generally found for naive subsets than for memory subsets.

As regards this clone: What this receptor recognizes is not known. Per-nucleotide qualities are absent, and no much larger clonotype sits a single base away.

Using the deep immunoSEQ assay, multiplex PCR amplified TCR CDR3 regions from genomic DNA. Genomic DNA extracted from each cell subset was distributed evenly over all wells of several immunoSEQ 96-well plates, and each plate served as one replicate. For sorted subsets, about 210 ng of genomic DNA, equivalent to about 30,000 T cell genomes, went into each replicate PCR. Purified libraries were measured with a Qubit 3.0 fluorometer, size-checked on a Bioanalyzer 2100, and measured again with the KAPA Library Quantification kit. Every immunoSEQ 96-well plate was sequenced on a dedicated single-read 150-cycle Illumina NextSeq 550 flow cell. The study's processing was this. Because the immunoSEQ output included only junctional sequences and no quality scores, the filtering could not be the same as the filtering used for full-length reads. Sequences were annotated with PyIR, a Python wrapper for IgBLAST v1.9, using IMGT germline references to assign V/J genes and CDR3. Reads were removed for weak V/J assignments (E-value above 1e-6), missing CDR3, stop codons, out-of-frame junctions, or ambiguous translated residues. V3J clonotypes were defined as sequences sharing the same inferred V gene, J gene, and CDR3 amino acid sequence. Percentage overlap between repertoires was calculated by dividing the number of shared unique clonotypes by the size of the smaller repertoire. Three approaches were used to assess repertoire richness: RTK rarefaction, the Chao1 estimator, and Recon v2.1 estimates of unobserved clonotypes. OLGA was used to compute generation probabilities for all TCRbeta clonotypes that the gDNA method yielded from four donors. TCRdb provides this immuneACCESS table in a form limited to in-frame rearrangements. Some clones are lacking; in checked studies, under half of them reflect an unresolved V gene, and why the rest are absent is not known. The V and J calls and clone size were taken over from that table, and D and trimming were inferred from the DNA. The sample table shows around 2,000,000 clones, and 90% to 95% are seen once. The top ten clones comprise around 0.13% of the sample.

The CDR1 and CDR2 encoded by the germline V gene are LGHNA and YNFKEQ. The CDR3 spans 14 residues, from the cysteine through the phenylalanine. Only CDR3 DNA is held: 42 bases, read in frame from base 1. Deletion took 1 base off V and 5 bases off J, with a span of 10 bases between the germline ends. The donors were healthy, HIV-negative adults with no recently reported acute infections or vaccinations. Every donor was a Caucasian adult residing in Nashville, Tennessee, USA. CD4+ T cells were enriched by magnetic negative selection, after which naive cells were positively selected on CD45RA and the negative fraction was taken as the memory subset. Blood was obtained by leukapheresis, after which PBMCs were separated by Ficoll-Histopaque density gradient centrifugation and cryopreserved in liquid nitrogen vapor phase. Analytical flow cytometry was used to check the purity and quantity of every magnetically sorted T cell population. Genomic DNA was isolated from each sorted fraction and quantified by UV absorbance on a Nanodrop 2000c.

This receptor was taken from a young man in good health. The chain is assembled from TRBV4-2 and TRBJ2-3; the D gene remains uncertain. Sequenced material: naive CD4+ T cells sorted from blood. The cell subset or site label of this sample denotes: CD45RA+ positively selected. The bases are TGTGCCAGCAGCCAAGCTGGCTTTATAGATACGCAGTATTTT. It translates to CASSQAGFIDTQYF.